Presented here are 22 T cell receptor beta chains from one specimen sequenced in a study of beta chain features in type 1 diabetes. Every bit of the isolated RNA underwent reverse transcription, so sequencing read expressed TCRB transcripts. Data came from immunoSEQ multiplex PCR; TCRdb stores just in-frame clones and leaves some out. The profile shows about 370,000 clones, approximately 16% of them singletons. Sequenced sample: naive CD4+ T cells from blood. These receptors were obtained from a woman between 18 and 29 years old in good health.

DNA of the CDR3: TGTGCCAGCAGCCTCGGGACAGGGGATATGTCCGGGGAGCTGTTTTTT. This codes for CASSLGTGDMSGELFF. The chain joins TRBV13 to TRBJ2-2, with TRBD1 identical over 10 bases. CDR1 PRHDT and CDR2 FYEKMQ come from the germline V gene (reference sequence). V gave up 5 bases and J gave up 6 bases; unmatched junction bases: 9. This CDR3 contains 16 residues. Based on the CDR3 plus reference TRBV13 and TRBJ2-2, the full variable domain is AAGVIQSPRHLIKEKRETATLKCYPIPRHDTVYWYQQGPGQDPQFLISFYEKMQSDKGSIPDRFSAQQFSDYHSELNMSSLELGDSALYFCASSLGTGDMSGELFFGEGSRLTVL.

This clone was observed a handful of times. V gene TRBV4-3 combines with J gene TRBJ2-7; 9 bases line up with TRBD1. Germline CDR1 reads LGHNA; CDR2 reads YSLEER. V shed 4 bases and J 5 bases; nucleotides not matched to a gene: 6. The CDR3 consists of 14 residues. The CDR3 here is CASSPTDRGHEQYF. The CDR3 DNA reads TGCGCCAGCAGCCCGACGGACAGGGGCCACGAGCAGTACTTC.

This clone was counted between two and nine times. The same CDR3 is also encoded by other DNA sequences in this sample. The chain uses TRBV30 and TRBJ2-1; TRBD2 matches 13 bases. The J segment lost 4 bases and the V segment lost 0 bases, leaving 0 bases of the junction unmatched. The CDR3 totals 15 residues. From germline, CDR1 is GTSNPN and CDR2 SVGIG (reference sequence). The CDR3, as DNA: TGTGCCTGGAGTGTACTAGCGGGAGGGTACAATGAGCAGTTCTTC. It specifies CAWSVLAGGYNEQFF. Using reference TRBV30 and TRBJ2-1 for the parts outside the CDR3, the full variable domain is SQTIHQWPATLVQPVGSPLSLECTVEGTSNPNLYWYRQAAGRGLQLLFYSVGIGQISSEVPQNLSASRPQDRQFILSSKKLLLSDSGFYLCAWSVLAGGYNEQFFGPGTRLTVL.

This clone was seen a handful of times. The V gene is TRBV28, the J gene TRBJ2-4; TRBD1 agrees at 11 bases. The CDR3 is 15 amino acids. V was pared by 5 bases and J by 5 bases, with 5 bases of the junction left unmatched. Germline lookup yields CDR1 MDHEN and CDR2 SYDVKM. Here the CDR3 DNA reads TGTGCCAGCAGTCGGCCGGGACAGGGGGAAAACATTCAGTACTTC. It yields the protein CASSRPGQGENIQYF.

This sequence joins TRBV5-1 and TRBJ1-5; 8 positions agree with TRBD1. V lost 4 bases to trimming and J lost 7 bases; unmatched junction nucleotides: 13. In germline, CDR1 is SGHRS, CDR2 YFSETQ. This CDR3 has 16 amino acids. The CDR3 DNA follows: TGCGCCAGCAGCATCGTTCAGGGGGCGAGGCGACAGCCCCAGCATTTT. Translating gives CASSIVQGARRQPQHF.

CDR3 sequence (DNA): TGTGCCAGCAGTGAGGGTCCCGGGACTGGAAACAATGAGCAGTTCTTC. Its translation: CASSEGPGTGNNEQFF. This rearrangement joins TRBV4-2 to TRBJ2-1, with D perhaps matching TRBD2 (6 bases). The CDR3 extends over 16 amino acids. V was clipped by 6 bases and J by 5 bases, with 20 bases between them. Germline lookup yields CDR1 LGHNA and CDR2 YNFKEQ.

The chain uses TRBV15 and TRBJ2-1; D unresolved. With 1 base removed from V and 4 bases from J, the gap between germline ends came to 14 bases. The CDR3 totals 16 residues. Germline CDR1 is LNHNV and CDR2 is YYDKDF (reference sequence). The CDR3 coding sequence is TGTGCCACCAGCAGAGTTGCGTCTCCCGATTACAATGAGCAGTTCTTC. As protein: CATSRVASPDYNEQFF.

The CDR3 here is CAHREGQETQYF. The CDR3 DNA reads as TGTGCCCATCGGGAGGGCCAAGAGACCCAGTACTTC. The rearrangement joins TRBV30 to TRBJ2-5, with 8 nucleotides matching TRBD2. CDR3 size: 12 residues. Germline V gives CDR1 GTSNPN, CDR2 SVGIG (reference sequence). V dropped 8 bases and J dropped 1; count of bases not matched to a gene: 3.

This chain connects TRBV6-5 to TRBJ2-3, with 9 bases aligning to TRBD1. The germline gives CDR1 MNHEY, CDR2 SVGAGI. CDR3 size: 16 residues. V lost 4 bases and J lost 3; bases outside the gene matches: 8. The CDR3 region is CASSLTGTGRTDTQYF. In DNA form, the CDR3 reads TGTGCCAGCAGTTTAACCGGGACAGGGCGGACAGATACGCAGTATTTT.

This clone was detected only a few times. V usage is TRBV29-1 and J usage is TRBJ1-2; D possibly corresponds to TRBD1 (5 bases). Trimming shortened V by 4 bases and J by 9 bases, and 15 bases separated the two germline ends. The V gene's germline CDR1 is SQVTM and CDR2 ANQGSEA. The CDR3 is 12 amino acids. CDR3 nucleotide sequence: TGCAGCGTTGGATCCAGGGTTATAAGCTACACCTTC. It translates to CSVGSRVISYTF.

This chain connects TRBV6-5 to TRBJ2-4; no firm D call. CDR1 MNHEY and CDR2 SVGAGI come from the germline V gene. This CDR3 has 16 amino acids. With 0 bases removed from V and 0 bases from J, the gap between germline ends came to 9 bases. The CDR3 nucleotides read TGTGCCAGCAGTTACTCCGCGAGGCGAGCCAAAAACATTCAGTACTTC. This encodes CASSYSARRAKNIQYF.

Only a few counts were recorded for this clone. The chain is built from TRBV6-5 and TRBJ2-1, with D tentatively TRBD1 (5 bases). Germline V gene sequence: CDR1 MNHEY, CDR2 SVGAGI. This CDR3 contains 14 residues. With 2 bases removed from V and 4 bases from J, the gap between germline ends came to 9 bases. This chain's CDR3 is CASSYRQGYNEQFF. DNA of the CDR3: TGTGCCAGCAGTTACCGGCAGGGATACAATGAGCAGTTCTTC.

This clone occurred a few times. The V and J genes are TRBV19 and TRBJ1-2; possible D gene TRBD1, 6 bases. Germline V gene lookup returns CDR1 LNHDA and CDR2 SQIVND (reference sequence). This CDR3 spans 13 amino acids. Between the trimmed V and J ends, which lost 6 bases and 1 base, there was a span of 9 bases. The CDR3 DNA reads TGTGCCAGTAGCGGACAGTTTAACTATGGCTACACCTTC. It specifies CASSGQFNYGYTF.

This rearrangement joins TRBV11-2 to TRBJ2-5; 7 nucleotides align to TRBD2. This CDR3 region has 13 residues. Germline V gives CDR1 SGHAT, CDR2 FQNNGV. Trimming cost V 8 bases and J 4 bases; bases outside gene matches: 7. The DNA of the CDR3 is TGTGCCAGCGGGAGGGCCCCCTTAGAGACCCAGTACTTC. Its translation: CASGRAPLETQYF.

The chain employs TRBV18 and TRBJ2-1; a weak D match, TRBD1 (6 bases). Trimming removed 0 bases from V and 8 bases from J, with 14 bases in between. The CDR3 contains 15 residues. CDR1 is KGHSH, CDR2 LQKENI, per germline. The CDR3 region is CASSPPGADGDEQFF. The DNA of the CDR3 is TGTGCCAGCTCACCACCGGGGGCGGACGGGGATGAGCAGTTCTTC.

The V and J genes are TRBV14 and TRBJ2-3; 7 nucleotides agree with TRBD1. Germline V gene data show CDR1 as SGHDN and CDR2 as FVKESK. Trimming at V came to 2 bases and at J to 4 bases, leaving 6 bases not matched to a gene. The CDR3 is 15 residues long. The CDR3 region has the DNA TGTGCCAGCAGCCAAAGAACAGGGGCGGCAGATACGCAGTATTTT. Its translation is CASSQRTGAADTQYF. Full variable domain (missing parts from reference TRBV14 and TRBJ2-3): EAGVTQFPSHSVIEKGQTVTLRCDPISGHDNLYWYRRVMGKEIKFLLHFVKESKQDESGMPNNRFLAERTGGTYSTLKVQPAELEDSGVYFCASSQRTGAADTQYFGPGTRLTVL.

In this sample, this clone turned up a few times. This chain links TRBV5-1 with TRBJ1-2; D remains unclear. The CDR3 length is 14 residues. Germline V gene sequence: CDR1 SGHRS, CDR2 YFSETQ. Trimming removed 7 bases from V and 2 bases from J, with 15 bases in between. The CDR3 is CASAPRQFNYGYTF. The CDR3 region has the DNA TGCGCCAGCGCCCCGAGGCAGTTCAACTATGGCTACACCTTC.

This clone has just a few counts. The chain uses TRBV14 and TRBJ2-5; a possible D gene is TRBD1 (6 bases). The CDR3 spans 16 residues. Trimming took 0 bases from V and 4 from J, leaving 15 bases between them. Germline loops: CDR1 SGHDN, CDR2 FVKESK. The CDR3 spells CASSQDQTGSRETQYF. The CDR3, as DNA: TGTGCCAGCAGCCAAGATCAAACAGGGTCGCGAGAGACCCAGTACTTC.

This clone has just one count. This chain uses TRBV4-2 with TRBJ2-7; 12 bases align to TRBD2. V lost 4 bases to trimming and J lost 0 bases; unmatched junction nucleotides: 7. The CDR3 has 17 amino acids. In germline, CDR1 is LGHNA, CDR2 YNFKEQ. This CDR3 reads CASSLRTSGDNSYEQYF. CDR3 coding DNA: TGTGCCAGCAGCCTTCGGACTAGCGGGGACAACTCCTACGAGCAGTACTTC.

The CDR3 sequence is CASSEGRPRGGYGAFF. CDR3 coding DNA: TGTGCCAGCAGTGAAGGCCGGCCAAGGGGTGGGTATGGAGCTTTCTTT. The V and J genes are TRBV25-1 and TRBJ1-1, with D tentatively TRBD1 (5 bases). In germline, CDR1 is MGHDK, CDR2 SYGVNS. Trimming took off 2 bases at V and 10 bases at J, with 23 bases between the two ends. The CDR3 is 16 amino acids.

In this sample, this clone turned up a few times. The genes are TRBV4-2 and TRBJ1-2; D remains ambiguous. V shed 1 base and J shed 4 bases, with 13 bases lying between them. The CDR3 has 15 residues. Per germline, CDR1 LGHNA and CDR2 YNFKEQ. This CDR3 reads CASSQGGRNPYGYTF. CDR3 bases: TGTGCCAGCAGCCAAGGAGGCAGAAACCCCTATGGCTACACCTTC.

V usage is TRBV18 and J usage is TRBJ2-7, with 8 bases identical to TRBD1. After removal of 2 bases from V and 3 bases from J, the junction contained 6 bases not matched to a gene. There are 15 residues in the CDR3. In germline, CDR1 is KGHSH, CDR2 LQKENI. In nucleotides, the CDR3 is TGTGCCAGCTCACCATCCGGGACAGGACGCTACGAGCAGTACTTC. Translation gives CASSPSGTGRYEQYF.